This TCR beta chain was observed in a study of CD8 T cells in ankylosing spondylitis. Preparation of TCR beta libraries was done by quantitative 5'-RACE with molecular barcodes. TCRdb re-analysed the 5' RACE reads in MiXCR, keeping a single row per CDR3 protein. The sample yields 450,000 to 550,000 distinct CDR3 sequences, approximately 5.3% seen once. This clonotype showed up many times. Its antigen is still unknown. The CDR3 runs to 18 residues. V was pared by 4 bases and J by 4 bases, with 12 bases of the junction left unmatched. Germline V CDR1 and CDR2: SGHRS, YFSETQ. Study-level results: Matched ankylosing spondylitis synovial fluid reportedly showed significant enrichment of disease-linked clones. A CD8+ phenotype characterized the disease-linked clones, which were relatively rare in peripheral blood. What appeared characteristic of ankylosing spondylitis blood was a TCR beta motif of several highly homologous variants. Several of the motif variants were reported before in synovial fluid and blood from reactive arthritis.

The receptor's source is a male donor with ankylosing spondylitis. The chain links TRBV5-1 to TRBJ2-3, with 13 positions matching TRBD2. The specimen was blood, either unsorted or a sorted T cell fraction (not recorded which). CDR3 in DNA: TGCGCCAGCAGCCAGGGACTAGCGGGGCCATACGGCGCAGATACGCAGTATTTT. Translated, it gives CASSQGLAGPYGADTQYF.